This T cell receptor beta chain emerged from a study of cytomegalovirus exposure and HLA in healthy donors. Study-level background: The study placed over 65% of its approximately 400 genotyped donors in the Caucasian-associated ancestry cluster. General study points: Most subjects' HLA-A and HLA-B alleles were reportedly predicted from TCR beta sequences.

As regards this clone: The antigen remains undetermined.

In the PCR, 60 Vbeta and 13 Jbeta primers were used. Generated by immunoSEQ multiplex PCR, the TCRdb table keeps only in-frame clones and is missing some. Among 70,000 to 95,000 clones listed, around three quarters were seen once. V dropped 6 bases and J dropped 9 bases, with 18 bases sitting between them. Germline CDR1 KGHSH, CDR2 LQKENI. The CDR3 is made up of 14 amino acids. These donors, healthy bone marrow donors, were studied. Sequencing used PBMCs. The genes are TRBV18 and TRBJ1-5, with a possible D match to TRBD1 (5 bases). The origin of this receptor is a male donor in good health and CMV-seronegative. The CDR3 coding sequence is TGTGCCAGCTCCCCAGGACTGGCGGGGGGGCCCCAGCATTTT. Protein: CASSPGLAGGPQHF.